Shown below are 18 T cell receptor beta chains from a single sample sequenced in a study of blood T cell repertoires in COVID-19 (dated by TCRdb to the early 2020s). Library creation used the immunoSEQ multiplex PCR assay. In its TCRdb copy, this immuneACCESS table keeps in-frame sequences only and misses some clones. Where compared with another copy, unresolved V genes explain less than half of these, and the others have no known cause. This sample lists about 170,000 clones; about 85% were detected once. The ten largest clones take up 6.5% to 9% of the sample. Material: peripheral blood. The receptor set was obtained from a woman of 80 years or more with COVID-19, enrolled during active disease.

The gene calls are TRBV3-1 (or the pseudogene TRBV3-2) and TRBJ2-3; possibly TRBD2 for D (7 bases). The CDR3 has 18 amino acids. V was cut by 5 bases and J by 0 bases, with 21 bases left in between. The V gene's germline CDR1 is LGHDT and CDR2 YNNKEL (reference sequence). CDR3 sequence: CASSDRFRGGSSTDTQYF. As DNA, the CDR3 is TGTGCCAGCAGCGACCGTTTTAGGGGGGGGTCAAGCACAGATACGCAGTATTTT.

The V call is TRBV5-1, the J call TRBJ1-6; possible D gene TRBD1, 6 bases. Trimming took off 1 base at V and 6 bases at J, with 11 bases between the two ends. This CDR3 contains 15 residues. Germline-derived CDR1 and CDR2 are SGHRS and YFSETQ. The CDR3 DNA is TGCGCCAGCAGCTTGCTGACAGGACTTAATTCACCCCTCCACTTT. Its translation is CASSLLTGLNSPLHF. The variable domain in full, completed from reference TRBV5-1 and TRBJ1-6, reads KAGVTQTPRYLIKTRGQQVTLSCSPISGHRSVSWYQQTPGQGLQFLFEYFSETQRNKGNFPGRFSGRQFSNSRSEMNVSTLELGDSALYLCASSLLTGLNSPLHFGNGTRLTVT.

CDR3 loop: CASRQGASPLHF. DNA for the CDR3: TGTGCCAGCAGACAGGGGGCTTCACCCCTCCACTTT. The chain recombines TRBV27 with TRBJ1-6; 9 bases align to TRBD1. This CDR3 has 12 amino acids. Germline CDR1 and CDR2: MNHEY and SMNVEV (reference sequence). V gave up 6 bases and J gave up 9 bases; unmatched junction bases: 0.

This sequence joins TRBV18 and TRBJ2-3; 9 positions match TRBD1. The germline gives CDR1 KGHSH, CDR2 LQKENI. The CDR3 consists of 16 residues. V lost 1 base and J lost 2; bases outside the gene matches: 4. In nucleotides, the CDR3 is TGTGCCAGCTCACCACGAACAGGGGGCGTCACAGATACGCAGTATTTT. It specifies CASSPRTGGVTDTQYF.

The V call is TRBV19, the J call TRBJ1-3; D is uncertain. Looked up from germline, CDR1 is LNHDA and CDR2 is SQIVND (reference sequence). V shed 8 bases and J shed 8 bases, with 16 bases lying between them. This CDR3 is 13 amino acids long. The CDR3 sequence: CASGFRNSYTIYF. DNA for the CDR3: TGTGCCAGTGGATTCAGGAATTCCTACACCATATATTTT.

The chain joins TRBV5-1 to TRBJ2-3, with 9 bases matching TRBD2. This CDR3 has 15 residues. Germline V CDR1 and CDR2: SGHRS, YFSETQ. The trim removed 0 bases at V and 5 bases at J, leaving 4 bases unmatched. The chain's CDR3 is CASSLVSSGIDTQYF. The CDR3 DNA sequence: TGCGCCAGCAGCTTGGTGTCTAGCGGGATAGATACGCAGTATTTT.

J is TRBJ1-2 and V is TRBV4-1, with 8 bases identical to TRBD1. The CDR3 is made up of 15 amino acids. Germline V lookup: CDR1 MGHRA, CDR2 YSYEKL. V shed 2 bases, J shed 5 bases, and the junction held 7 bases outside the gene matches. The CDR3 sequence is CASSQSSTGGYGYTF. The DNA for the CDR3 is TGCGCCAGCAGCCAAAGTTCCACAGGGGGATATGGCTACACCTTC.

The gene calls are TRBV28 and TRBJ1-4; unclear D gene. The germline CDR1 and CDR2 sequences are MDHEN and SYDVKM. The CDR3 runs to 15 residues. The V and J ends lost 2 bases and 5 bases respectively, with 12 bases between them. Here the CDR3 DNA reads TGTGCCAGCAGTTTAAAGTCCGGGTTCAATGAAAAACTGTTTTTT. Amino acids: CASSLKSGFNEKLFF.

As DNA, the CDR3 is TGTGCCAGCAGCTGGGACAGGGGAACTGAAAAACTGTTTTTT. It encodes CASSWDRGTEKLFF. The chain links TRBV5-4 to TRBJ1-4, with 10 bases lining up with TRBD1. Trimming removed 3 bases from V and 7 bases from J; junction bases left unmatched: 3. The germline CDR1 and CDR2 sequences are SGHNT and YYREEE (reference sequence). The CDR3 length is 14 residues. The full variable domain, completed using reference TRBV5-4 and TRBJ1-4, is ETGVTQSPTHLIKTRGQQVTLRCSSQSGHNTVSWYQQALGQGPQFIFQYYREEENGRGNFPPRFSGLQFPNYSSELNVNALELDDSALYLCASSWDRGTEKLFFGSGTQLSVL.

DNA of the CDR3: TGTGCCAGCAGCGTAGAAGGGAGGAACACCGGGGAGCTGTTTTTT. Amino acid sequence: CASSVEGRNTGELFF. The chain joins TRBV9 to TRBJ2-2, with D perhaps matching TRBD2 (5 bases). Germline CDR1 is SGDLS and CDR2 is YYNGEE. Trimming stripped 0 bases from V and 1 base from J, with 7 bases between. The CDR3 loop spans 15 amino acids.

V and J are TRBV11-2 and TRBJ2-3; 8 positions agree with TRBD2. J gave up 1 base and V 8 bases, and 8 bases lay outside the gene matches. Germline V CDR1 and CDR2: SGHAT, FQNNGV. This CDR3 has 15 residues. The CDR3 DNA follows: TGTGCCAGCCACCCGGGGGGGGAGGGCACAGATACGCAGTATTTT. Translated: CASHPGGEGTDTQYF.

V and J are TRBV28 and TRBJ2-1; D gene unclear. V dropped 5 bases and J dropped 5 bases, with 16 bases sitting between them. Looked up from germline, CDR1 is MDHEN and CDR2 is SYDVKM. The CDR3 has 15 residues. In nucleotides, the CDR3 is TGTGCCAGCAGTCCCCCCCGGATAGCCAACAATGAGCAGTTCTTC. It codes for CASSPPRIANNEQFF.

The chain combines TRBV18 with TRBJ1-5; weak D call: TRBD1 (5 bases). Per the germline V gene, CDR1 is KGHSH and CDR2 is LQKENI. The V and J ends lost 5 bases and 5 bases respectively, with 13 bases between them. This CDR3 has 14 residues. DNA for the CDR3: TGTGCCAGCTCATCAACAGGATCTGATCAGCCCCAGCATTTT. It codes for CASSSTGSDQPQHF.

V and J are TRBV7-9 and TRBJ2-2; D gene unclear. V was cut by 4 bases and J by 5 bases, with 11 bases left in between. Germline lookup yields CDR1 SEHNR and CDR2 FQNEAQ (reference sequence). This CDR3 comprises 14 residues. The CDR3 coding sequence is TGTGCCAGCAGCTCCCGTAGTCGAACCGGGGAGCTGTTTTTT. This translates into CASSSRSRTGELFF.

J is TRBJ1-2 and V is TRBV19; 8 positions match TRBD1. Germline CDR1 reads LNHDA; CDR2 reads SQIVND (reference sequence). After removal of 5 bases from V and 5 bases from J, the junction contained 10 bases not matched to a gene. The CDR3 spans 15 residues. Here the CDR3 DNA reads TGTGCCAGTAGTTCTTCCCCTGGGACAGGTTATGGCTACACCTTC. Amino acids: CASSSSPGTGYGYTF.

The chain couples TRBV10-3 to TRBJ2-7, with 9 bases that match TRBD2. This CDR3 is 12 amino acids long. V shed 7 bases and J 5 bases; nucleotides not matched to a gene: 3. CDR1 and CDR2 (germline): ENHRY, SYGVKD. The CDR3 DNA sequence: TGTGCCATCACGCGGGAGGGCCACGAGCAGTACTTC. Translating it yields CAITREGHEQYF.

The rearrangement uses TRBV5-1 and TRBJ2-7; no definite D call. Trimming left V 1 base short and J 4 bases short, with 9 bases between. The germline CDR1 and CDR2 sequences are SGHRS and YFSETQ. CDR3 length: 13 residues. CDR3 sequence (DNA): TGCGCCAGCAGCTTGCAGTCCCCGTACGAGCAGTACTTC. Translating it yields CASSLQSPYEQYF.

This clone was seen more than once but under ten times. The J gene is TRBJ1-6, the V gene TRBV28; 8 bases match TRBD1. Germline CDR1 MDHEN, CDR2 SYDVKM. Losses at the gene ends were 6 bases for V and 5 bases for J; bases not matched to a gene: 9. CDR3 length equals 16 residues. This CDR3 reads CASRASGQGDNSPLHF. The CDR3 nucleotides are TGTGCCAGCAGGGCCAGCGGACAGGGTGATAATTCACCCCTCCACTTT.